The 26 T cell receptor beta chains below all came from one sample that was sequenced in a study of blood T cell repertoires in COVID-19 (TCRdb year 2020). Library creation used the immunoSEQ multiplex PCR assay. In TCRdb, the immuneACCESS table is reduced to in-frame sequences with V and J assigned. These tables do not hold every clone; where another copy was compared, an unresolved V gene accounts for under half, and the others remain unexplained. The sample data list hundreds of thousands of clones, and 85% to 90% of these were observed just once. The ten largest clones add up to about 7.3% of the sample. The sample taken for sequencing was peripheral blood. These receptors were taken from a woman in her seventies with COVID-19, enrolled during active disease.

The J gene is TRBJ1-5, the V gene TRBV19; D is ambiguous. The length of the CDR3 is 13 residues. Trimming cost V 2 bases and J 6 bases, with 8 bases left between them. The germline V gene encodes CDR1 LNHDA and CDR2 SQIVND (reference sequence). DNA for the CDR3: TGTGCCAGTAGTATAAGCGGTCGTCAGCCCCAGCATTTT. It encodes CASSISGRQPQHF.

This chain uses TRBV11-2 with TRBJ2-1; D perhaps matches TRBD2 (5 bases). The CDR3 extends over 15 amino acids. The V end was cut by 1 base, the J end by 0 bases, with 7 bases between. CDR1 and CDR2 from the germline V gene are SGHAT and FQNNGV. CDR3 protein: CASSLGRASYNEQFF. The CDR3 DNA reads as TGTGCCAGCAGCTTAGGGCGGGCCTCCTACAATGAGCAGTTCTTC.

This sequence joins TRBV5-8 and TRBJ1-6; the match to TRBD1 covers 9 bases. The CDR3 runs 18 residues. V shed 1 base, J shed 1 base, and the junction held 6 bases outside the gene matches. Germline V lookup: CDR1 SGHTS, CDR2 YDEGEE. Here the CDR3 reads CASSLMDRGGSYNSPLHF. CDR3 in DNA: TGTGCCAGCAGCTTGATGGACAGGGGTGGTTCCTATAATTCACCCCTCCACTTT. The full variable domain, its missing parts supplied by reference TRBV5-8 and TRBJ1-6, is EAGVTQSPTHLIKTRGQQATLRCSPISGHTSVYWYQQALGLGLQFLLWYDEGEERNRGNFPPRFSGRQFPNYSSELNVNALELEDSALYLCASSLMDRGGSYNSPLHFGNGTRLTVT.

V and J are TRBV7-2 and TRBJ2-7; the match to TRBD1 covers 10 bases. This CDR3 has 14 residues. Trimming cost V 5 bases and J 5 bases; bases outside gene matches: 6. CDR1 is SGHTA, CDR2 FQGNSA, per germline. The CDR3 loop reads CASSSRDRGNEQYF. The CDR3 bases are TGTGCCAGCAGCAGCCGGGACAGGGGAAACGAGCAGTACTTC.

The CDR3 region is CASSPYLDTQYF. CDR3 DNA: TGTGCCAGCAGCCCCTACTTGGATACGCAGTATTTT. The rearrangement joins TRBV4-2 to TRBJ2-3, with D uncertain. The CDR3 has 12 residues. Trimming cost V 4 bases and J 6 bases, with 8 bases left between them. From germline, CDR1 is LGHNA and CDR2 YNFKEQ.

In nucleotides, the CDR3 is TGTGCCAGTAGTTGGACAGGCGGCAATCAGCCCCAGCATTTT. It codes for CASSWTGGNQPQHF. This chain uses TRBV19 with TRBJ1-5; 7 bases agree with TRBD1. The V gene end was trimmed by 5 bases and the J gene end by 2 bases; junction bases not matched to a gene: 3. Germline CDR1 and CDR2: LNHDA and SQIVND (reference sequence). This CDR3 is built from 14 residues.

This clone showed up just once. J is TRBJ2-3 and V is TRBV3-1 (or the pseudogene TRBV3-2); TRBD2 matches 11 bases. The CDR3 has 16 amino acids. J lost 1 base, V lost 4 bases, and 4 bases had no gene match. The germline gives CDR1 LGHDT, CDR2 YNNKEL (reference sequence). The DNA of the CDR3 is TGTGCCAGCAGCCCTGGGACTAGCGGCCGCACAGATACGCAGTATTTT. Residues: CASSPGTSGRTDTQYF.

The V and J genes are TRBV28 and TRBJ1-3; D gene ambiguous. The CDR3 covers 12 residues. With 5 bases removed from V and 6 bases from J, the gap between germline ends came to 8 bases. In germline, CDR1 is MDHEN, CDR2 SYDVKM. CDR3 nucleotide sequence: TGTGCCAGCAGTCCCTACGAAAACACCATATATTTT. Translated: CASSPYENTIYF.

This chain uses TRBV18 with TRBJ2-7; tentative D call: TRBD1 (7 bases). In germline, CDR1 is KGHSH, CDR2 LQKENI. This CDR3 has 15 amino acids. V was cut by 2 bases and J by 4 bases, with 15 bases left in between. The CDR3 sequence: CASSPDLEGAYEQYF. CDR3 coding DNA: TGTGCCAGCTCACCAGATTTGGAGGGGGCATACGAGCAGTACTTC.

The chain couples TRBV18 to TRBJ1-2; D gene unclear. V lost 2 bases, J lost 4 bases, and 8 bases lay in between. CDR3 size: 13 residues. Germline V gene sequence: CDR1 KGHSH, CDR2 LQKENI. The CDR3: CASSPVSLYGYTF. CDR3 coding DNA: TGTGCCAGCTCACCAGTCAGTCTCTATGGCTACACCTTC.

The chain carries TRBV28 and TRBJ1-2, with D uncertain. With 5 bases removed from V and 7 bases from J, the gap between germline ends came to 20 bases. The CDR3 runs 15 residues. CDR1 and CDR2 (germline): MDHEN, SYDVKM. CDR3 sequence reads: CASSLPHQPQAGYTF. In DNA form, the CDR3 reads TGTGCCAGCAGTCTTCCGCACCAGCCCCAGGCTGGCTACACCTTC.

This clone appeared once. The gene calls are TRBV10-3 and TRBJ1-2; D might be TRBD1 (6 bases). The CDR3 is 16 residues long. V dropped 6 bases and J dropped 3 bases, with 20 bases sitting between them. Per the germline V gene, CDR1 is ENHRY and CDR2 is SYGVKD. The DNA of the CDR3 is TGTGCCATCAGCTTACTACAGGGTTCCAGTCACTATGGCTACACCTTC. Residues: CAISLLQGSSHYGYTF.

The rearrangement uses TRBV18 and TRBJ1-2; the match to TRBD1 covers 8 bases. The CDR3 covers 15 residues. CDR1 and CDR2 (germline): KGHSH, LQKENI. Losses at the gene ends were 3 bases for V and 5 bases for J; bases not matched to a gene: 8. CDR3 loop: CASSPAGTGHYGYTF. CDR3 bases: TGTGCCAGCTCACCCGCCGGGACAGGACATTATGGCTACACCTTC.

The chain joins TRBV25-1 to TRBJ1-2; a weak D match, TRBD1 (5 bases). This CDR3 comprises 15 residues. Per the germline V gene, CDR1 is MGHDK and CDR2 is SYGVNS. V dropped 2 bases and J dropped 8 bases, with 18 bases sitting between them. This chain's CDR3 is CASSEPERGGDGYTF. The CDR3 DNA reads as TGTGCCAGCAGTGAACCTGAGAGGGGAGGGGACGGCTACACCTTC.

The chain uses TRBV5-6 and TRBJ1-2; 11 nucleotides agree with TRBD1. Trimming removed 4 bases from V and 5 bases from J; junction bases left unmatched: 10. Germline V gene data show CDR1 as SGHDT and CDR2 as YYEEEE. This CDR3 is 16 amino acids long. Here the CDR3 DNA reads TGTGCCAGCAGCCCGACCGGGACAGGGGGTGCGTATGGCTACACCTTC. Translation gives CASSPTGTGGAYGYTF. Filled out from reference TRBV5-6 and TRBJ1-2, the complete variable domain reads DAGVTQSPTHLIKTRGQQVTLRCSPKSGHDTVSWYQQALGQGPQFIFQYYEEEERQRGNFPDRFSGHQFPNYSSELNVNALLLGDSALYLCASSPTGTGGAYGYTFGSGTRLTVV.

This chain links TRBV5-4 with TRBJ1-4, with a possible D match to TRBD1 (5 bases). Per the germline V gene, CDR1 is SGHNT and CDR2 is YYREEE (reference sequence). The V and J ends lost 6 bases and 1 base respectively, with 10 bases between them. The CDR3 is made up of 14 amino acids. CDR3 DNA: TGTGCCAGCACCGCGGGGGGAACTAATGAAAAACTGTTTTTT. Protein: CASTAGGTNEKLFF.

J is TRBJ1-5 and V is TRBV11-2; 7 bases map to TRBD1. This CDR3 is built from 14 residues. The junction had 5 bases not matched to a gene; V was cut back by 5 bases and J by 4 bases. CDR1 and CDR2 (germline): SGHAT, FQNNGV. This chain's CDR3 is CASSRTGSNQPQHF. CDR3 DNA: TGTGCCAGCAGCCGGACAGGATCAAATCAGCCCCAGCATTTT.

This clone has just a few counts. The V gene is TRBV6-1, the J gene TRBJ1-1; TRBD1 matches 8 bases. The CDR3 runs 15 residues. Trimming at V came to 1 base and at J to 5 bases, leaving 6 bases not matched to a gene. CDR1 MNHNS and CDR2 SASEGT come from the germline V gene. CDR3 sequence (DNA): TGTGCCAGCAGTGAAGGAACAGGGGGAAGGACTGAAGCTTTCTTT. It yields the protein CASSEGTGGRTEAFF.

The V gene is TRBV5-6, the J gene TRBJ1-2, with 7 positions matching TRBD1. In germline, CDR1 is SGHDT, CDR2 YYEEEE. The CDR3 is 14 amino acids. V lost 4 bases, J lost 4 bases, and 7 bases stayed unmatched. CDR3 residues: CASSIDRAGYGYTF. CDR3 nucleotides: TGTGCCAGCAGCATTGACAGGGCGGGCTATGGCTACACCTTC.

The chain joins TRBV6-5 to TRBJ1-4; D call uncertain. V lost 6 bases and J lost 7, with 18 bases in between. The CDR3 consists of 15 residues. The germline CDR1 and CDR2 sequences are MNHEY and SVGAGI. CDR3 bases: TGTGCCAGCAGCCTCTATAGCGGGATTATTGAAAAACTGTTTTTT. It codes for CASSLYSGIIEKLFF.

Only one count was recorded for this clone. The chain is built from TRBV5-4 and TRBJ2-2; 8 nucleotides match TRBD1. Per the germline V gene, CDR1 is SGHNT and CDR2 is YYREEE (reference sequence). Unmatched junction bases numbered 4, after V lost 4 bases and J lost 5 bases. The CDR3 contains 14 residues. CDR3 sequence reads: CASSSRGQTGELFF. The CDR3, as DNA: TGTGCCAGCAGCAGCAGGGGGCAAACCGGGGAGCTGTTTTTT.

This chain joins TRBV5-1 and TRBJ2-1, with 14 bases lining up with TRBD2. The CDR3 contains 15 residues. CDR1 and CDR2 (germline): SGHRS, YFSETQ. Unmatched junction bases numbered 3, after V lost 4 bases and J lost 6 bases. CDR3 DNA sequence: TGCGCCAGCAGCGCGACTAGCGGGGGGGCCAATGAGCAGTTCTTC. This gives the protein CASSATSGGANEQFF.

The CDR3 DNA sequence: TGTGCCAGCAGCCAACCGGGCAGGGGTCACACTGAAGCTTTCTTT. Protein sequence: CASSQPGRGHTEAFF. The rearrangement joins TRBV3-1 (or the pseudogene TRBV3-2) to TRBJ1-1; D may be TRBD1 (6 bases). Between the trimmed V and J ends, which lost 2 bases and 3 bases, there was a span of 13 bases. The CDR3 covers 15 residues. The V gene's germline CDR1 is LGHDT and CDR2 YNNKEL (reference sequence).

The chain joins TRBV14 to TRBJ1-6; a possible D gene is TRBD1 (5 bases). V was cut by 1 base and J by 11 bases, with 12 bases left in between. From germline, CDR1 is SGHDN and CDR2 FVKESK. The CDR3 spans 14 residues. The CDR3 spells CASSQGKGLTPLHF. The CDR3 nucleotides are TGTGCCAGCAGCCAAGGGAAGGGGTTGACACCCCTCCACTTT.

V and J are TRBV5-4 and TRBJ2-2, with 9 positions matching TRBD1. The CDR3 contains 15 residues. Germline CDR1 is SGHNT and CDR2 is YYREEE (reference sequence). With 3 bases clipped from V and 5 bases from J, the junction kept 5 bases outside the gene matches. The CDR3 DNA reads TGTGCCAGCAGCTCCGGACAGGGGAGAACCGGGGAGCTGTTTTTT. This codes for CASSSGQGRTGELFF. The full variable domain, its missing parts supplied by reference TRBV5-4 and TRBJ2-2, is ETGVTQSPTHLIKTRGQQVTLRCSSQSGHNTVSWYQQALGQGPQFIFQYYREEENGRGNFPPRFSGLQFPNYSSELNVNALELDDSALYLCASSSGQGRTGELFFGEGSRLTVL.

This clone was picked up a small number of times. The rearrangement uses TRBV4-1 and TRBJ1-2; perhaps TRBD1 as D (6 bases). Germline V gene data show CDR1 as MGHRA and CDR2 as YSYEKL. CDR3 length: 15 amino acids. V gave up 4 bases and J gave up 1 base, with 13 bases separating them. This CDR3 is CASSPLGQINYGYTF. For the CDR3, the DNA is TGCGCCAGCAGCCCCCTCGGACAGATTAACTATGGCTACACCTTC.